Reported below is one T cell receptor beta chain. The table lists this clone with a few counts. Its target antigen remains unknown. Base qualities are not at hand, and no much larger clone is one base apart. This entry is derived from a study of Ad26.COV2.S vaccination and SARS-CoV-2 variants (dated by TCRdb to about 2021). Background for the entire study: Vaccine-arm donors were drawn from COV1001, a multicentre, randomized, double-blind, placebo-controlled phase I-IIa trial of Ad26.COV2.S in healthy adults. The specificity and breadth of SARS-CoV-2-reactive T cell receptors after Ad26.COV2.S vaccination were assessed by TCRbeta repertoire sequencing. Ad26.COV2.S was administered intramuscularly at a dose of 5x10^10 or 1x10^11 viral particles, either as one shot or as two shots given 56 days apart. Throughout the experiments and outcome assessment, investigators stayed blinded to trial group allocation. The TCR-sequenced set comprised around 32 samples: around 20 Ad26.COV2.S vaccine recipients, 5 placebo recipients and 8 SARS-CoV-2 convalescent individuals. Trial participants were randomized into five groups of five: low-dose or high-dose Ad26.COV2.S given once or twice, or placebo on both occasions. Summary of the overall study and its limitations: It was noted by the authors that total T cell responses may have been underestimated by the TCR breadth and depth analyses. Compared with placebo recipients, Ad26.COV2.S recipients showed higher spike-specific TCR breadth (P = 0.0014). Vaccine and placebo recipients had similar non-spike TCR breadth, a finding consistent with the vaccine containing only spike. The study was not powered for comparison of responses between vaccine doses or regimens. Substantial breadth of spike-specific CD8+ and CD4+ T cell responses was reported after vaccination.

The immunoSEQ Assay was the method used to sequence TCRbeta CDR3 regions. After extraction, genomic DNA underwent amplification by bias-controlled multiplex PCR, followed by high-throughput sequencing. Per the authors' processing: To quantify the absolute abundance of each unique TCRbeta CDR3 region, sequences were collapsed and filtered. Usable DNA was measured by amplifying reference genes present in all nucleated cells, and TCRbeta template counts were normalized to that usable DNA to estimate T cell fraction. Repertoire TCRs were annotated as SARS-CoV-2-specific by exact matching of V gene, CDR3 amino acid sequence and J gene to a known reactive TCR set. The reference SARS-CoV-2 TCR set was obtained from MIRA and was filtered for enrichment in COVID-19-positive ImmuneCODE repertoires, whereby public or cross-reactive TCRs were removed. Based on the MIRA antigens, annotated TCRs were further analysed at the level of specific ORF or position within ORF. Breadth was defined as annotated unique rearrangements over total unique productive rearrangements; depth was the summed frequency of those rearrangements. TCR breadth was compared between groups using two-sided Wilcoxon rank-sum tests. TCRdb stores this immuneACCESS table with in-frame sequences only. Part of the clones is absent; in the studies checked, under half of the shortfall reflects unresolved V genes, and no reason is known for the rest. The V and J calls and clone size were taken over from that table, and D and trimming were inferred from the DNA. The sample table shows 350,000 to 500,000 clones, and 70% to 90% are seen once. 3.6% of the sample is held by the ten biggest clonotypes.

Taken from the germline V gene (reference sequence), the CDR1 and CDR2 loops are SEHNR and FQNEAQ. The CDR3 goes from the cysteine to the phenylalanine over 15 residues. The only DNA kept is the CDR3, 45 bases in frame from the first base. At the junction V is shortened by 3 bases and J by 0 bases; bases outside the gene matches: 3. Per the publication, the treatment or condition label means: approximately 18 received Ad26.COV2.S at low or high dose, single or two shots; about 5 received placebo; per-sample allocation not given. For vaccine and placebo recipients, the sequenced repertoires came from samples collected on day 63 after the first injection. In Cohort 1b, 25 to 30 adults aged 18-55 years were enrolled at a single site in Boston, USA, between 29 July and 7 August 2020. Ad26.COV2.S was a replication-incompetent adenovirus type 26 vector that expressed a prefusion-stabilized SARS-CoV-2 spike protein derived from the original Wuhan strain.

The sequencing here drew on peripheral blood, taken in a trial of Ad26.COV2.S vaccine versus placebo. The chain couples TRBV7-9 to TRBJ2-7, and 9 junction bases match TRBD1. The sequence was obtained from a person aged 18 to 59 who received the Ad26.COV2.S COVID-19 vaccine or a placebo. In nucleotide form, the sequence is TGTGCCAGCAGCTTCCGGACAGGGGCCTCCTACGAGCAGTACTTC. Its protein is CASSFRTGASYEQYF.